A selection of T cell receptor beta chains follows, all from one sample in a study of regulatory T cells in long-lasting Graves disease. Via MiXCR, TCRdb re-called the multiplex PCR reads, giving one row per CDR3 protein. The profile shows around 360,000 distinct CDR3 sequences, 15% to 20% of them singletons. These data were also filed under a second study, of T cells in Graves' hyperthyroidism and ophthalmopathy.

The specimen was peripheral blood mononuclear cells (PBMCs), collected at new diagnosis, from a patient treated with antithyroid drugs. These TCRs come from a woman under 30 with Graves disease. The CDR3 runs from the conserved cysteine through the conserved F or W. Each record gives: CDR3 length, clone size, D gene, V gene, J gene, CDR3 DNA, CDR3 protein. A D gene is named only where the DNA matches it firmly. Rows may omit the clone size; those that give it use once, few, many or a size class.

>15|NA|NA|TRBV10-3|TRBJ1-3
TGTGCCATCAGTGAGTCCCCGGGGACTGGAAACACCATATATTTT
CAISESPGTGNTIYF
>15|few|TRBD1|TRBV5-4|TRBJ1-2
TGTGCCAGCAGCATCGTACTGACAGGGGAGGGGGGCTACACCTTC
CASSIVLTGEGGYTF
>12|many|NA|TRBV3-1|TRBJ1-1
TGTGCCAGCAGCCAGACAAACACTGAAGCTTTCTTT
CASSQTNTEAFF
>12|few|NA|TRBV30|TRBJ1-4
TGTGCCTGGAGTGTAGGAAATGAAAAACTGTTTTTT
CAWSVGNEKLFF
>16|many|NA|TRBV5-6|TRBJ1-6
TGTGCCAGCAGTAGGCCGGGACGCCCAGATAATTCACCCCTCCACTTT
CASSRPGRPDNSPLHF
>19|many|TRBD1|TRBV24-1|TRBJ1-1
TGTGCCACCAGTGATTTTCTAGATGCTTACGGGACAGAAAACACTGAAGCTTTCTTT
CATSDFLDAYGTENTEAFF
>14|many|TRBD2|TRBV5-6|TRBJ2-7
TGTGCCAGCAGCTTGTTCCCTAGCGGTCACGAGCAGTACTTC
CASSLFPSGHEQYF
>14|NA|NA|TRBV29-1|TRBJ1-6
TGCAGCGTTGGCGGCGCCTCCTATAATTCACCCCTCCACTTT
CSVGGASYNSPLHF
>13|many|TRBD1|TRBV6-1|TRBJ1-2
TGTGCCAGCAGACCCAGGGGGCAAAATGGCTACACCTTC
CASRPRGQNGYTF
>15|many|TRBD1|TRBV6-1|TRBJ2-7
TGTGCCAGCAGACGGACAGGGGCCAGCTCCTACGAGCAGTACTTC
CASRRTGASSYEQYF